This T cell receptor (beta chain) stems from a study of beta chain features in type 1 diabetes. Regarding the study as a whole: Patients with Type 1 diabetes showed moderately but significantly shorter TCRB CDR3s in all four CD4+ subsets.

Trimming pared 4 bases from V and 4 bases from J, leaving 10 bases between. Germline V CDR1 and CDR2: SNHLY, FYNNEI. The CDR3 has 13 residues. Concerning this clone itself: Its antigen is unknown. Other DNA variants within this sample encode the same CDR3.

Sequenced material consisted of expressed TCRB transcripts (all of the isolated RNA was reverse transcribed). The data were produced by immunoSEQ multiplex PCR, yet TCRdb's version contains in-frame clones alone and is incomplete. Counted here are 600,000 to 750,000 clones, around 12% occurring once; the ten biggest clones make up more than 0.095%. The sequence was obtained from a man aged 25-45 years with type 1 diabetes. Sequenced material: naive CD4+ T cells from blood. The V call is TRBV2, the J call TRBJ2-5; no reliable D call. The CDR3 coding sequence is TGTGCCAGCAGTGGTCGCCGGGTAGAGACCCAGTACTTC. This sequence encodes CASSGRRVETQYF.